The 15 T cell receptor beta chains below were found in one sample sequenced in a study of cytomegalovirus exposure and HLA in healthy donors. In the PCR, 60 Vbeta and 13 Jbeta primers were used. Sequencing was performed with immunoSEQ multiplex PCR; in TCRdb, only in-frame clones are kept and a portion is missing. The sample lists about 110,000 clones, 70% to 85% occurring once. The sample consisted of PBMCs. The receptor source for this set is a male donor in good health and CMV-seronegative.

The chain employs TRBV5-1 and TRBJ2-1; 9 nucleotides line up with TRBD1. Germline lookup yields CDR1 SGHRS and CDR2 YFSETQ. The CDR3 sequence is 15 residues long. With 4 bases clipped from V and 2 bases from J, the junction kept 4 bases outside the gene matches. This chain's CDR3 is CASSGTGITYNEQFF. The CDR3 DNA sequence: TGCGCCAGCAGCGGGACAGGGATTACCTACAATGAGCAGTTCTTC.

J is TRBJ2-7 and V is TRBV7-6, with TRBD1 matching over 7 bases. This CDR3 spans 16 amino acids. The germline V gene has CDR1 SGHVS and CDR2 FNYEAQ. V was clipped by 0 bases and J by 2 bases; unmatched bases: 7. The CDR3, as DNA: TGTGCCAGCAGCTTAGCCCTAGGACAGGCAGCCTACGAGCAGTACTTC. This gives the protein CASSLALGQAAYEQYF.

The CDR3, as DNA: TGTGCCAGCAGTTCGGGCCAACGAGGGGGCCGCAGGAGCAACTATGGCTACACCTTC. Protein product: CASSSGQRGGRRSNYGYTF. The rearrangement links TRBV27 to TRBJ1-2; 7 nucleotides agree with TRBD1. CDR1 MNHEY and CDR2 SMNVEV come from the germline V gene (reference sequence). V dropped 4 bases and J dropped 2; count of bases not matched to a gene: 19. This CDR3 comprises 19 residues.

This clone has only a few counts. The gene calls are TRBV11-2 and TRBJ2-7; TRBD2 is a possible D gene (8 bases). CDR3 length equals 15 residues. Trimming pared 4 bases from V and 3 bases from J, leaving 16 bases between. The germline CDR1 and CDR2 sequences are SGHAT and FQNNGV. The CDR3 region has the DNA TGTGCCAGCAGCTCCCGGGACAGCGGGAGCTACGAGCAGTACTTC. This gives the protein CASSSRDSGSYEQYF.

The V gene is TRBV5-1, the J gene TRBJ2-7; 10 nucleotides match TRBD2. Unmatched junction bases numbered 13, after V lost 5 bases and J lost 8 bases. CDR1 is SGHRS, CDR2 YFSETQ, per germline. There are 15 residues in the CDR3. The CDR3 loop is CASRPRELAGAQQYF. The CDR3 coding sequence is TGCGCCAGCAGACCGCGCGAGCTAGCGGGAGCTCAGCAGTACTTC.

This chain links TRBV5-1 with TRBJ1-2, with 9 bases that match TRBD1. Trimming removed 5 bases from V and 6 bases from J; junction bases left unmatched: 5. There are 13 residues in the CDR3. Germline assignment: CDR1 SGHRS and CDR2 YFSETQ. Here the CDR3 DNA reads TGCGCCAGCAGTCCCGGGACAGGGAATGGCTACACCTTC. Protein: CASSPGTGNGYTF.

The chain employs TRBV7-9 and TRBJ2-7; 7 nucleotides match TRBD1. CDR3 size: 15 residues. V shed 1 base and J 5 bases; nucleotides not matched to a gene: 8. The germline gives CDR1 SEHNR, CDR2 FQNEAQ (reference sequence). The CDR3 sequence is CASSLERGRAHEQYF. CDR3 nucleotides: TGTGCCAGCAGCTTAGAAAGGGGGCGCGCCCACGAGCAGTACTTC.

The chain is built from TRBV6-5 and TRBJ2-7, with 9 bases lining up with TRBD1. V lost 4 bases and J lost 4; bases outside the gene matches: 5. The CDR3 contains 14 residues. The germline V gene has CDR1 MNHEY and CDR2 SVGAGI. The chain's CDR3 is CASSFRDREYEQYF. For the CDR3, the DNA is TGTGCCAGCAGTTTCCGGGACAGGGAGTACGAGCAGTACTTC.

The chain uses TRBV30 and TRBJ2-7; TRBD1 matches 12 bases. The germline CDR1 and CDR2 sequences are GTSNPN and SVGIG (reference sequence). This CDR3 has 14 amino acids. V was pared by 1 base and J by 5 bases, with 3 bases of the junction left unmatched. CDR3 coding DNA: TGTGCCTGGAGTGGGGGACAGGGGGCGAACGAGCAGTACTTC. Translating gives CAWSGGQGANEQYF.

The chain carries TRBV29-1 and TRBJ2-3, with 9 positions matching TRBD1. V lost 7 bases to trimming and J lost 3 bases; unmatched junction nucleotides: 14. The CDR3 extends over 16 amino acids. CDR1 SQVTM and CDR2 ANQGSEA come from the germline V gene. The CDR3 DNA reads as TGCAGCGGTGGGGGACAGGGTAGTTTGGTTACAGATACGCAGTATTTT. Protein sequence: CSGGGQGSLVTDTQYF.

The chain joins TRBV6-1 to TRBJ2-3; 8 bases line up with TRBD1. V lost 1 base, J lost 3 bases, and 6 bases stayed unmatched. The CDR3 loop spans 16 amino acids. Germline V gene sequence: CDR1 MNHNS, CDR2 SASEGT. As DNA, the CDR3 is TGTGCCAGCAGTGAAGGGGCAGGGGGCAGGACAGATACGCAGTATTTT. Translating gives CASSEGAGGRTDTQYF.

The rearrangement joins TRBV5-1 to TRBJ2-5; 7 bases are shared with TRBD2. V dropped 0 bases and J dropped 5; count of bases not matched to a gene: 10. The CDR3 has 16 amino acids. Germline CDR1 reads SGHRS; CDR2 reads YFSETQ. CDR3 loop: CASSLGASGNAETQYF. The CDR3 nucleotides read TGCGCCAGCAGCTTGGGGGCGAGCGGGAACGCGGAGACCCAGTACTTC. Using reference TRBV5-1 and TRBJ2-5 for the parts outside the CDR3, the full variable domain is KAGVTQTPRYLIKTRGQQVTLSCSPISGHRSVSWYQQTPGQGLQFLFEYFSETQRNKGNFPGRFSGRQFSNSRSEMNVSTLELGDSALYLCASSLGASGNAETQYFGPGTRLLVL.

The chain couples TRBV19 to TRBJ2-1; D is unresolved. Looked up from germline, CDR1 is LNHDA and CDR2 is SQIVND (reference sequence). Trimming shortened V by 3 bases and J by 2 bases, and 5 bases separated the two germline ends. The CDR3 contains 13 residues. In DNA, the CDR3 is TGTGCCAGTAGTATTCGGGCCTACAATGAGCAGTTCTTC. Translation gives CASSIRAYNEQFF.

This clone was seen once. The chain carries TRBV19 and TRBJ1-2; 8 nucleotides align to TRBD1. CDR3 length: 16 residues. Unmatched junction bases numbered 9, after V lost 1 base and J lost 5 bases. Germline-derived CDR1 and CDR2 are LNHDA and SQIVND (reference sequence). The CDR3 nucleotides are TGTGCCAGTAGTATAGCCCAGGGGGCGCAGAGGTATGGCTACACCTTC. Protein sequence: CASSIAQGAQRYGYTF.

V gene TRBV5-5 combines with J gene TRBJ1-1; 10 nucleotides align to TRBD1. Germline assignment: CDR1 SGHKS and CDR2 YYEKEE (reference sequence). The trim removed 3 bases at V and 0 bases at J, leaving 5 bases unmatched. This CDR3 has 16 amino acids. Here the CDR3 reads CASSYSGTGVNTEAFF. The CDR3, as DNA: TGTGCCAGCAGCTACTCCGGGACAGGGGTGAACACTGAAGCTTTCTTT.